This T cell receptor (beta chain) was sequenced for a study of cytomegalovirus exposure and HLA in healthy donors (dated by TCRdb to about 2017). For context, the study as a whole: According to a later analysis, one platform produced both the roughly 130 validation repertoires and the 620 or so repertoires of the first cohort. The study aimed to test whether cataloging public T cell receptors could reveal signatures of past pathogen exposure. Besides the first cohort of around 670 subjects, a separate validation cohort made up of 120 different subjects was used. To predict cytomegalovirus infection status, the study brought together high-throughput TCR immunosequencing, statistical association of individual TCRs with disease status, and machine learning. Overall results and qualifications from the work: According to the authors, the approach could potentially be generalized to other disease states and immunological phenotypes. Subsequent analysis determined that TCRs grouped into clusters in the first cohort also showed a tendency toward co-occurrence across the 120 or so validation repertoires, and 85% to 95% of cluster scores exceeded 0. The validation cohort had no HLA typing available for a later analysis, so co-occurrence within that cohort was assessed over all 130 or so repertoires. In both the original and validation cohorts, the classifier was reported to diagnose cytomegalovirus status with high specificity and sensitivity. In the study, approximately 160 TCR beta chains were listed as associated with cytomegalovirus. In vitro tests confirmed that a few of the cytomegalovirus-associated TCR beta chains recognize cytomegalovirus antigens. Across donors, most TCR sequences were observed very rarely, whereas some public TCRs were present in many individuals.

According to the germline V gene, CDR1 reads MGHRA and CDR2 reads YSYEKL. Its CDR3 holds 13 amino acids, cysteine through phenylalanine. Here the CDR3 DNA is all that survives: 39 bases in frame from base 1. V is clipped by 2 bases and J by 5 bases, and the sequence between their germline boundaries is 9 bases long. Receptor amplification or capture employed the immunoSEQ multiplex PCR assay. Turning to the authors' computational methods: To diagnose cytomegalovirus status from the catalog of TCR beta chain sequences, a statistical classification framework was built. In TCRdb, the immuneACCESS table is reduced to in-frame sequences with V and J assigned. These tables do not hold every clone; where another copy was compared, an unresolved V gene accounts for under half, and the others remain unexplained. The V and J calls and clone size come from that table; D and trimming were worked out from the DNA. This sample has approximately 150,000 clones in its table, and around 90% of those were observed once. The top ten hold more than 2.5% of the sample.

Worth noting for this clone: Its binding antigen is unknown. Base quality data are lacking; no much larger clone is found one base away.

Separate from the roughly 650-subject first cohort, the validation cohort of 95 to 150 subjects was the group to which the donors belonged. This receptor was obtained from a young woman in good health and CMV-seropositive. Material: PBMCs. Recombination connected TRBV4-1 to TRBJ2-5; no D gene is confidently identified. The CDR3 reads CASSQTPGETQYF. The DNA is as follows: TGCGCCAGCAGCCAAACACCCGGGGAGACCCAGTACTTC.